This T cell receptor beta chain was profiled in a study of blood T cell repertoires in COVID-19. Here immunoSEQ multiplex PCR was the method, and the copy in TCRdb shows in-frame clones only, minus some. The sample has over 110,000 clones, about 91% seen once. A single count supports this clone. The CDR3 is made up of 14 amino acids. Trimming removed 6 bases from V and 1 base from J; junction bases left unmatched: 4. Germline V gene data show CDR1 as SGHNT and CDR2 as YYREEE (reference sequence). Sequenced input: peripheral blood. The receptor's source is a human donor in a cohort sampled during active COVID-19. The chain is built from TRBV5-4 and TRBJ1-3, with 7 bases identical to TRBD1. The CDR3 is CASTQGVSGNTIYF. CDR3 nucleotides: TGTGCCAGCACCCAGGGGGTGTCTGGAAACACCATATATTTT.